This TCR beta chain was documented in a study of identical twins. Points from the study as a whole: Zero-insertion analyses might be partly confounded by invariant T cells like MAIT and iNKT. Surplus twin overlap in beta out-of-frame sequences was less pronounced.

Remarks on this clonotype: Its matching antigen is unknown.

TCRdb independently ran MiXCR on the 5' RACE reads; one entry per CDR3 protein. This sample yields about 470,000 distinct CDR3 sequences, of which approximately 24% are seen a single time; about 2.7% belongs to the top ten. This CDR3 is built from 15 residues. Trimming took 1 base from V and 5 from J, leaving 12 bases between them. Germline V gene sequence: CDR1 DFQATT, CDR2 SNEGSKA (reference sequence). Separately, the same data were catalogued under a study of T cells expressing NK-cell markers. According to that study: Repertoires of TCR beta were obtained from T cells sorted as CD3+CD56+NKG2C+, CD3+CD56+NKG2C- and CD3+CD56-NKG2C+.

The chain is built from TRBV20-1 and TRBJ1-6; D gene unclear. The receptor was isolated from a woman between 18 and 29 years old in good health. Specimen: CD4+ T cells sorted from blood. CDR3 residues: CSARGAGLNNSPLHF. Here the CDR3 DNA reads TGCAGTGCTAGAGGAGCAGGTCTGAATAATTCACCCCTCCACTTT.